This T cell receptor beta chain was captured in a study of molecular identifiers for immune sequencing clone quantification. When naive CD8 T cells were sorted, they were gated as CD8+CD4-CCR7+CD45RA+. This clonotype was seen ten or more times. TCRdb recomputed calls from the PCR reads with MiXCR, one row per CDR3 protein. The table has around 320,000 distinct CDR3 sequences, under 25% seen once. This receptor was identified in a human donor in good health. Some libraries in this study had Jurkat cell RNA spiked in. Sequencing was carried out using naive CD8+ T cells from blood, with Jurkat cell RNA spiked in. Subset defined: FACS-sorted CD8+CD4-CCR7+CD45RA+ naive T cells.

The CDR3 reads CASSQGTGANEQFF. The CDR3 DNA follows: TGCGCCAGCAGCCAAGGGACAGGGGCCAATGAGCAGTTCTTC. The chain carries TRBV4-3 and TRBJ2-1, with 9 bases that match TRBD1. Germline lookup yields CDR1 LGHNA and CDR2 YSLEER. The J segment lost 6 bases and the V segment lost 1 base, leaving 1 base of the junction unmatched. This CDR3 region has 14 residues.